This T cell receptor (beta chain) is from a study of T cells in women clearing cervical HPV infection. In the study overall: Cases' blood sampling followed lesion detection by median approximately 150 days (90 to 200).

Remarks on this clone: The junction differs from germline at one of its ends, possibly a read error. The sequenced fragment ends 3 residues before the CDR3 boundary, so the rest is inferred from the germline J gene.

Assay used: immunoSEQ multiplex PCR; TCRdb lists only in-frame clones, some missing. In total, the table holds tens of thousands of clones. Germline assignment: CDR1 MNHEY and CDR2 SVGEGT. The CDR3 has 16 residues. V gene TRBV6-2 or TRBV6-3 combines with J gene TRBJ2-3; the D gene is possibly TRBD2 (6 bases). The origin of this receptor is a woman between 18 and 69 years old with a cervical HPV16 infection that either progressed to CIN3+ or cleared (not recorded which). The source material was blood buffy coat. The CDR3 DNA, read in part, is TGTGCCAGCAGTTTCGGCGGAGGGGAGCCTCCAGAGACG. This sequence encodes CASSFGGGEPPET. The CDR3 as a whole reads CASSFGGGEPPETQYF.